The source of this T cell receptor beta chain is a study of blood T cell repertoires in COVID-19. Study-wide context: T cells, B-cell-depleted T cells, or PBMCs supplied cDNA or gDNA.

From germline, CDR1 is SGDLS and CDR2 YYNGEE. This CDR3 has 18 amino acids. V trimming: 4 bases; J trimming: 4 bases; junction bases outside the gene matches: 17. Sequencing was performed with immunoSEQ multiplex PCR; in TCRdb, only in-frame clones are kept and a portion is missing. Found here are a few hundred thousand clones, roughly 90% of them singletons; the top ten hold 8.5% to 10%. This chain uses TRBV9 with TRBJ1-3, with 7 bases that match TRBD1. Input material: PBMCs or T cells enriched from blood (not recorded which). This TCR derives from a woman aged 18-29 years who had recovered from COVID-19. CDR3 sequence: CASSPQRGTAVTGNTIYF. CDR3 DNA sequence: TGTGCCAGCAGCCCACAAAGGGGGACAGCCGTGACCGGAAACACCATATATTTT.